The T cell receptor (beta chain) under discussion was sequenced for a study of shared clonotypes between healthy human individuals. Study conclusions and caveats: Relative to memory subsets, naive subsets generally showed larger estimated richness.

The table came from immunoSEQ multiplex PCR; TCRdb's copy has only in-frame clones and leaves some out. In the table there are a few million clones, approximately 92% of which are singletons. The CDR3 totals 15 residues. Trimming removed 5 bases from V and 6 bases from J, with 20 bases in between. The germline V gene encodes CDR1 SGHVS and CDR2 FQNEAQ. Of note for this clone: Its antigen is unidentified.

Sequencing used naive CD4+ T cells sorted from blood. Described subset: CD45RA+ positively selected. The V call is TRBV7-8, the J call TRBJ2-7; D perhaps matches TRBD1 (7 bases). The sequence was collected from a man aged 18 to 29 in good health. The CDR3 is CASSPHPTGTGEQYF. CDR3 DNA: TGTGCCAGCAGCCCCCACCCGACAGGGACTGGCGAGCAGTACTTC.